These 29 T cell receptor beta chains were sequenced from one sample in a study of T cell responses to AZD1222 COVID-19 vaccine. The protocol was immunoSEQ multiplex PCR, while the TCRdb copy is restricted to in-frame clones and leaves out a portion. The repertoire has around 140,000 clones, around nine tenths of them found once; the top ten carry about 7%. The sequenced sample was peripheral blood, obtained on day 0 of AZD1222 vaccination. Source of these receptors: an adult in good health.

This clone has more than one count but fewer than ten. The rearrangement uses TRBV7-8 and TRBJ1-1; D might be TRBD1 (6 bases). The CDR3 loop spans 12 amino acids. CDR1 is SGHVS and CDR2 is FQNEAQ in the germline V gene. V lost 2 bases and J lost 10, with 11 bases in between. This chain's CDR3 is CASSLRGLAAFF. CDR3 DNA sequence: TGTGCCAGCAGCTTAAGGGGGTTGGCAGCTTTCTTT.

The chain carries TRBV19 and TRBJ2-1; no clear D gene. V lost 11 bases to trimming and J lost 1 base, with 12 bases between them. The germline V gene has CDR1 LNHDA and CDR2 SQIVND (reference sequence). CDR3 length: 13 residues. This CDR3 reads CAVSGASYNEQFF. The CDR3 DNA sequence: TGTGCCGTATCAGGTGCTTCCTACAATGAGCAGTTCTTC.

As DNA, the CDR3 is TGTGCCAGCAGTTTACAGGGACACTACAATGAGCAGTTCTTC. Translating it yields CASSLQGHYNEQFF. The rearrangement joins TRBV27 to TRBJ2-1, with TRBD1 as a possible D gene (6 bases). V gave up 2 bases and J gave up 3 bases, with 8 bases separating them. The CDR3 contains 14 residues. CDR1 and CDR2 from the germline V gene are MNHEY and SMNVEV (reference sequence).

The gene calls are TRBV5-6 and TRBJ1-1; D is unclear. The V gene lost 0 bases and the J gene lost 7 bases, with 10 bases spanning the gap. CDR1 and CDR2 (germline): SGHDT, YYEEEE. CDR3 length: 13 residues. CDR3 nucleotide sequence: TGTGCCAGCAGCTTGGGCGGGTCCGGTGAAGCTTTCTTT. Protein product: CASSLGGSGEAFF.

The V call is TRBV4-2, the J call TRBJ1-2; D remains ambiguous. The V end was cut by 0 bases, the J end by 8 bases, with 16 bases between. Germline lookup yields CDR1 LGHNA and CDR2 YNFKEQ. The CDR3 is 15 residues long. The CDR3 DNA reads TGTGCCAGCAGCCAAGATCGGGCCTCCCCGGAGGGCTACACCTTC. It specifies CASSQDRASPEGYTF.

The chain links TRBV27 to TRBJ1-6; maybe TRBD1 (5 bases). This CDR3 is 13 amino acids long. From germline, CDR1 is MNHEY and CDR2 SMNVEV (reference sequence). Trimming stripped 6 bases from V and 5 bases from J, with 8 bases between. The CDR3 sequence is CASRGHDNSPLHF. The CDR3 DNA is TGTGCCAGCAGAGGACATGATAATTCACCCCTCCACTTT.

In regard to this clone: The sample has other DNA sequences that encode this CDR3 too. The CDR3 nucleotides read TGTGCCACGACAGGGGGAGACTACGAGCAGTACTTC. Translation: CATTGGDYEQYF. V gene TRBV7-9 combines with J gene TRBJ2-7; the match to TRBD1 covers 9 bases. With 10 bases clipped from V and 3 bases from J, the junction kept 4 bases outside the gene matches. CDR1 SEHNR and CDR2 FQNEAQ come from the germline V gene (reference sequence). The CDR3 is 12 amino acids.

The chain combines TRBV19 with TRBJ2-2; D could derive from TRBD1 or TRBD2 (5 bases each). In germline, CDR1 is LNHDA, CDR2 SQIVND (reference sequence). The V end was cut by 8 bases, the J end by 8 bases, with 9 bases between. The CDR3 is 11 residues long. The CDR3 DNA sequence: TGTGCCAGTGGGGGACCGGGGGAGCTGTTTTTT. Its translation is CASGGPGELFF.

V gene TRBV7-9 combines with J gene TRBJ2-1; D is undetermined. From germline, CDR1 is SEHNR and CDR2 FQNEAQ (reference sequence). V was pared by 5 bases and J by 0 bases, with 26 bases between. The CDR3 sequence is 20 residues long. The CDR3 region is CASSKNGAPSLLSSYNEQFF. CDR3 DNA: TGTGCCAGCAGCAAAAATGGTGCACCTTCCTTGCTCAGCTCCTACAATGAGCAGTTCTTC.

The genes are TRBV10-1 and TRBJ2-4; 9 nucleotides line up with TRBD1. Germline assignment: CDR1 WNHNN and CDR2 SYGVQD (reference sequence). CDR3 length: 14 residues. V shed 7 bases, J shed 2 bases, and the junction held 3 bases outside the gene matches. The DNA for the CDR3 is TGCGCCAGCAACAGGGGGCGTACCAAAAACATTCAGTACTTC. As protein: CASNRGRTKNIQYF.

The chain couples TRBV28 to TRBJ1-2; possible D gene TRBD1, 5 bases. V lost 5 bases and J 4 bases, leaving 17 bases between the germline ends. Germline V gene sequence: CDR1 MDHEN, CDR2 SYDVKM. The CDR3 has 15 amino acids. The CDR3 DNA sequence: TGTGCCAGCAGTACAACGGCGGGACCTCCCTATGGCTACACCTTC. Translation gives CASSTTAGPPYGYTF.

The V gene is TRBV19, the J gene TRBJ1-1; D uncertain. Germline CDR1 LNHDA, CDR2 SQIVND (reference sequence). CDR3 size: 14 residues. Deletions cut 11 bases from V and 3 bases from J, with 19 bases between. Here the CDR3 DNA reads TGTGCCTCGAGTCGGGGTGATCGGGACACTGAAGCTTTCTTT. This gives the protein CASSRGDRDTEAFF.

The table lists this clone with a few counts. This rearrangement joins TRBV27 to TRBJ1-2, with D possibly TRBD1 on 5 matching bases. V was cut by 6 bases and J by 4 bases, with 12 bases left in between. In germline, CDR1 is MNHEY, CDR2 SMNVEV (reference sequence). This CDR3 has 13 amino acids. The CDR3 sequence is CASRLGPVYGYTF. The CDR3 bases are TGTGCCAGCAGGCTGGGACCGGTCTATGGCTACACCTTC.

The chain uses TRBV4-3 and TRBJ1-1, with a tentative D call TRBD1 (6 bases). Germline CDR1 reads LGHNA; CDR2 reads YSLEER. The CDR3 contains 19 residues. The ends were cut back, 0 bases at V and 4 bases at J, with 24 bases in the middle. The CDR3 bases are TGCGCCAGCAGCCAAGATGGTATGTGGGGGGCGGTTGTGGGCACTGAAGCTTTCTTT. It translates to CASSQDGMWGAVVGTEAFF.

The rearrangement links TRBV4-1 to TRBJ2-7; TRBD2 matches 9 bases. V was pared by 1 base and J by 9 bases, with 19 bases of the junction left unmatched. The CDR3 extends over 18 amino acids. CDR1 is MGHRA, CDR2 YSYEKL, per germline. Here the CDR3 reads CASSQAYGVGTSSSWQYF. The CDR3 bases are TGCGCCAGCAGCCAAGCTTACGGAGTTGGGACTAGCAGTTCCTGGCAGTACTTC.

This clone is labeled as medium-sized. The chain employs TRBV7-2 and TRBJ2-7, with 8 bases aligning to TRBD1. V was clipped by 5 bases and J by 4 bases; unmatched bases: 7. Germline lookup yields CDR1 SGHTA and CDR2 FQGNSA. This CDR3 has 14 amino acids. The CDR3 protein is CASSPYRGSYEQYF. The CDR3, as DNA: TGTGCCAGCAGCCCCTACAGGGGGAGTTACGAGCAGTACTTC.

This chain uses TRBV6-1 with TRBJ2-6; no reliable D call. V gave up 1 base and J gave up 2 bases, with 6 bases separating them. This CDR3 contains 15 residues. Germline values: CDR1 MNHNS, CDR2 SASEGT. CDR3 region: CASSEVGTGANVLTF. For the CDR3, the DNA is TGTGCCAGCAGTGAAGTTGGGACTGGGGCCAACGTCCTGACTTTC.

The CDR3 DNA is TGTGCCAGCAGCTTAAGTAGCGGGGGTTCCTACGAGCAGTACTTC. Translation gives CASSLSSGGSYEQYF. V usage is TRBV7-2 and J usage is TRBJ2-7; 9 bases map to TRBD2. V shed 2 bases and J 1 base; nucleotides not matched to a gene: 3. The length of the CDR3 is 15 residues. Germline V CDR1 and CDR2: SGHTA, FQGNSA.

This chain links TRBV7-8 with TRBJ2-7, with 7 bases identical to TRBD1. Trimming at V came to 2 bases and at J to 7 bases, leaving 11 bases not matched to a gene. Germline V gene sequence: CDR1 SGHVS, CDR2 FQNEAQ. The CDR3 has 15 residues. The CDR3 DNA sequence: TGTGCCAGCAGCTTAAGTTCTGACAGGGTAGGTGAGCAGTACTTC. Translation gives CASSLSSDRVGEQYF. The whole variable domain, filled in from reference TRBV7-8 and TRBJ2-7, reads GAGVSQSPRYKVAKRGQDVALRCDPISGHVSLFWYQQALGQGPEFLTYFQNEAQLDKSGLPSDRFFAERPEGSVSTLKIQRTQQEDSAVYLCASSLSSDRVGEQYFGPGTRLTVT.

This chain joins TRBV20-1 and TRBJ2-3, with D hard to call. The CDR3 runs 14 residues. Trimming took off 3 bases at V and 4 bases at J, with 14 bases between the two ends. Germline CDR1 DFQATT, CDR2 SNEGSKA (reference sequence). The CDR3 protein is CSASYGVMADTQYF. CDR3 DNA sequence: TGCAGTGCTAGTTATGGGGTTATGGCAGATACGCAGTATTTT.

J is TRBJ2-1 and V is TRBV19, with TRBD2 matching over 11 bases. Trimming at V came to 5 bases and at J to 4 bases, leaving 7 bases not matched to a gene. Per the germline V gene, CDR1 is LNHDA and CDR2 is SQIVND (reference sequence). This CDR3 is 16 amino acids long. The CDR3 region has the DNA TGTGCCAGTAGTCCTAGCGGGAGGCGACTTTACAATGAGCAGTTCTTC. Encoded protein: CASSPSGRRLYNEQFF. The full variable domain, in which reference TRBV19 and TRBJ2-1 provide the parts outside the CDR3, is DGGITQSPKYLFRKEGQNVTLSCEQNLNHDAMYWYRQDPGQGLRLIYYSQIVNDFQKGDIAEGYSVSREKKESFPLTVTSAQKNPTAFYLCASSPSGRRLYNEQFFGPGTRLTVL.

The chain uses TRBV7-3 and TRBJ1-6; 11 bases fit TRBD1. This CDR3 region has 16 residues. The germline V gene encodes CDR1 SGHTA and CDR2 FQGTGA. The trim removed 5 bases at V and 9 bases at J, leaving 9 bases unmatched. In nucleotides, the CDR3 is TGTGCCAGCAGCCAACGGGGACAGGGGGAAGGTTCACCCCTCCACTTT. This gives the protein CASSQRGQGEGSPLHF.

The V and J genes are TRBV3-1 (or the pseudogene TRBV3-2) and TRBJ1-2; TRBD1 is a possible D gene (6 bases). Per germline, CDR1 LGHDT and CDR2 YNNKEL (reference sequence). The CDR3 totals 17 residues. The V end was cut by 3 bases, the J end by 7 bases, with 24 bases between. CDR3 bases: TGTGCCAGCAGCCACCCTTTCACGGGGGGCGATCAGGGTGGCTACACCTTC. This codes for CASSHPFTGGDQGGYTF.

CDR3: CASSLGRVQGWGGGYTF. The CDR3 DNA reads TGTGCCAGCAGCTTAGGACGCGTGCAGGGCTGGGGGGGAGGCTACACCTTC. V usage is TRBV7-2 and J usage is TRBJ1-2, with D possibly matching TRBD1 (5 bases). Trimming removed 1 base from V and 8 bases from J, with 23 bases in between. The CDR3 extends over 17 amino acids. Germline CDR1 and CDR2: SGHTA and FQGNSA.

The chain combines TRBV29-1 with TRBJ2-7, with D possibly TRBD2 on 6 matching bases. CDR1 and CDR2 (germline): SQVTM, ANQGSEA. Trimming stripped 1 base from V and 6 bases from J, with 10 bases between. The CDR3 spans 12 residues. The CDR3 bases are TGCAGCGTTGAAGGGGGAGCGGGCGAGCAGTACTTC. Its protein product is CSVEGGAGEQYF.

DNA of the CDR3: TGTGCCAGCAGCTTGGACGAGAAGATCTATGGCTACACCTTC. Protein sequence: CASSLDEKIYGYTF. This chain connects TRBV5-8 to TRBJ1-2; D gene uncertain. Trimming pared 0 bases from V and 4 bases from J, leaving 10 bases between. The CDR3 runs to 14 residues. Germline CDR1 is SGHTS and CDR2 is YDEGEE.

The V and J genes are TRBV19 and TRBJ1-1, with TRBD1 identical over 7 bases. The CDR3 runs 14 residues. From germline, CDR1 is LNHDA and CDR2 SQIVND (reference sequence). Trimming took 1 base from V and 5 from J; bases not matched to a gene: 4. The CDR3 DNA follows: TGTGCCAGTAGTATAGGGGGCAGGGGGACTGAAGCTTTCTTT. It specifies CASSIGGRGTEAFF.

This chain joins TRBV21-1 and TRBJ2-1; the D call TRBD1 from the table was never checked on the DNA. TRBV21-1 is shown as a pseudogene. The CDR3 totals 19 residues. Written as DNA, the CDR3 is TGTGCCAGCAGCAAAGCCGGACAGGGAAGTACACACTCCTACAATGAGCAGTTCTTC. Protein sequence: CASSKAGQGSTHSYNEQFF.

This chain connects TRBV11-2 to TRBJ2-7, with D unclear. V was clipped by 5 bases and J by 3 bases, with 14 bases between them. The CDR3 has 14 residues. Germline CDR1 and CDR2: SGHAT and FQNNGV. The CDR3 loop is CASSGLGRYYEQYF. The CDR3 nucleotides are TGTGCCAGCAGCGGATTAGGACGGTACTACGAGCAGTACTTC.